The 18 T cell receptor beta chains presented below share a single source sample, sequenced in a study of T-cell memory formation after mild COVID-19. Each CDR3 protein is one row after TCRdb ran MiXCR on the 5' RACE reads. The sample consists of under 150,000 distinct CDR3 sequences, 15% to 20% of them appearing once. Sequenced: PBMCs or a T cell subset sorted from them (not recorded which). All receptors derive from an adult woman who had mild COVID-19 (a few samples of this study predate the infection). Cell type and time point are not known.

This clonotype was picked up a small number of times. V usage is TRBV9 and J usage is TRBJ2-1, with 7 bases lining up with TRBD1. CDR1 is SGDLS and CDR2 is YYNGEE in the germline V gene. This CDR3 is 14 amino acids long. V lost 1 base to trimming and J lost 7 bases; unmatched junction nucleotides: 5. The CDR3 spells CASSVSTGSNEQFF. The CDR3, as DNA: TGTGCCAGCAGCGTATCGACAGGGTCTAATGAGCAGTTCTTC.

CDR3 amino acids: CASSLAGPSQFF. CDR3 in DNA: TGTGCCAGCAGCTTAGCGGGCCCAAGCCAGTTCTTC. The chain is built from TRBV7-9 and TRBJ2-1; D is unresolved. V lost 0 bases and J 13 bases, leaving 10 bases between the germline ends. The CDR3 runs to 12 residues. Looked up from germline, CDR1 is SEHNR and CDR2 is FQNEAQ (reference sequence).

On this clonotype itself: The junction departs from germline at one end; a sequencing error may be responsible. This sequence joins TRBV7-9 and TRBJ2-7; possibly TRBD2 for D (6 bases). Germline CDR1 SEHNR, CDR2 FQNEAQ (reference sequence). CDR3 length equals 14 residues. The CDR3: CASSLGDSYYERYF. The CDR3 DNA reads TGTGCCAGCAGCTTAGGGGACTCGTACTACGAGCGGTACTTC.

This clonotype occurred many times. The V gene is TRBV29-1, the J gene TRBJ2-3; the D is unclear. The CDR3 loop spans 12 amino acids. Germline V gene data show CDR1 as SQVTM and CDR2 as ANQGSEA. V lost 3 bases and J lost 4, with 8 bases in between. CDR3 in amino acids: CSVDSAADTQYF. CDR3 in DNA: TGCAGCGTTGATTCGGCGGCAGATACGCAGTATTTT.

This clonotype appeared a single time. The CDR3 protein is CASSFQASGGSEQFF. CDR3 coding DNA: TGTGCCAGCAGCTTCCAGGCTAGCGGGGGTAGTGAGCAGTTCTTC. The chain uses TRBV5-5 and TRBJ2-1; 10 nucleotides line up with TRBD2. The CDR3 has 15 amino acids. V gave up 2 bases and J gave up 9 bases; unmatched junction bases: 8. Germline V CDR1 and CDR2: SGHKS, YYEKEE (reference sequence).

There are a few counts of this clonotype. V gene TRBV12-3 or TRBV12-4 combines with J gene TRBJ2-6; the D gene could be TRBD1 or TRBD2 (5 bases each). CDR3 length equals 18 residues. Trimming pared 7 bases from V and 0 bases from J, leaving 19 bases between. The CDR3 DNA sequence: TGTGCCAGCACCGGGCGGTGGGGACGGCTCTCTGGGGCCAACGTCCTGACTTTC. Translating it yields CASTGRWGRLSGANVLTF.

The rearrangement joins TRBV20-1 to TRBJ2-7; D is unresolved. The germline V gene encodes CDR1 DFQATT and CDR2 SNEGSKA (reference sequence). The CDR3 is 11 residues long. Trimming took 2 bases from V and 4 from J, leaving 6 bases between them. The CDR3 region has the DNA TGCAGTGCTAGACCCGGTTACGAGCAGTACTTC. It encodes CSARPGYEQYF.

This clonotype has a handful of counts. The CDR3 bases are TGTGCCAGCAGCGTTACCTCCGGGCAGCCCCAGCATTTT. Amino acids: CASSVTSGQPQHF. This chain uses TRBV12-3 or TRBV12-4 with TRBJ1-5; no clear D. There are 13 residues in the CDR3. V lost 6 bases, J lost 7 bases, and 13 bases lay in between.

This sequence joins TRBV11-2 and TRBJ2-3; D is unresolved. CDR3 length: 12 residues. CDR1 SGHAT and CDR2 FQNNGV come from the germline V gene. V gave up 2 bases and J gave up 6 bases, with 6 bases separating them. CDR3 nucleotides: TGTGCCAGCAGCTTACTCCGGGATACGCAGTATTTT. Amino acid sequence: CASSLLRDTQYF.

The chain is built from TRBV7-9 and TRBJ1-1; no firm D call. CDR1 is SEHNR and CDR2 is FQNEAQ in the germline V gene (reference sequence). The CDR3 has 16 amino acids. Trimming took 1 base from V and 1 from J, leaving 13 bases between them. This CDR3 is CASSLVSLLRNTEAFF. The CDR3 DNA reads TGTGCCAGCAGCTTAGTATCCCTCCTAAGGAACACTGAAGCTTTCTTT.

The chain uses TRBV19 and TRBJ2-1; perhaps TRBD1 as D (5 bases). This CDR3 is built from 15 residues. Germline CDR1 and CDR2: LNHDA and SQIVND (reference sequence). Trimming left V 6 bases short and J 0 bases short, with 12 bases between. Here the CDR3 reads CASRKDRSSYNEQFF. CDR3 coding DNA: TGTGCCAGTAGGAAAGACAGAAGCTCCTACAATGAGCAGTTCTTC.

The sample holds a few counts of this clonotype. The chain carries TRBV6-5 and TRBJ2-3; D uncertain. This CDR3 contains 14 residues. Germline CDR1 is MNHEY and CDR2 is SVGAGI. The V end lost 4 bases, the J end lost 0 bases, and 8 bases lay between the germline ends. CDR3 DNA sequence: TGTGCCAGCAGTTCCACATCAAGCACAGATACGCAGTATTTT. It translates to CASSSTSSTDTQYF.

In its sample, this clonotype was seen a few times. The CDR3 sequence: CASSQRDEQYF. CDR3 coding DNA: TGTGCCAGCAGCCAACGTGACGAGCAGTACTTC. The genes are TRBV7-9 and TRBJ2-7, with no clear D. Per germline, CDR1 SEHNR and CDR2 FQNEAQ (reference sequence). The CDR3 has 11 amino acids. The V gene lost 5 bases and the J gene lost 5 bases, with 7 bases spanning the gap.

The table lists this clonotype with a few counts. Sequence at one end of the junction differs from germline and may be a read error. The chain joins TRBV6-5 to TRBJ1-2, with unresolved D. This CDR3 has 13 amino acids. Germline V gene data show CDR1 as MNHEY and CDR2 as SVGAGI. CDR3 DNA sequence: TGTGCCAGCAGTTTCGAGGGCCGCTATGCCTACACCTTC. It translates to CASSFEGRYAYTF.

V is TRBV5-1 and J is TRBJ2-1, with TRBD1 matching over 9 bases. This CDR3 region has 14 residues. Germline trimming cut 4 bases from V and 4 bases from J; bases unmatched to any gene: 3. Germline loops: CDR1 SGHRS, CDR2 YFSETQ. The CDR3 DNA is TGCGCCAGCAGCCGGGACAGGGCTTACAATGAGCAGTTCTTC. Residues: CASSRDRAYNEQFF.

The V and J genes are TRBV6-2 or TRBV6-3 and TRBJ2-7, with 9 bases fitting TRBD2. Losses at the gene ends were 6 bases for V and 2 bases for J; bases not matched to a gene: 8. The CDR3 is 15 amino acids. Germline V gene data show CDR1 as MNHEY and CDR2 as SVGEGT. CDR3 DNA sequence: TGTGCCAGCAGCACCTCTAGCGGGAAGCCCTACGAGCAGTACTTC. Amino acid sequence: CASSTSSGKPYEQYF.

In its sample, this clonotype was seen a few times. CDR3 sequence reads: CASSLVASGDTDTQYF. CDR3 DNA sequence: TGTGCCAGCAGCTTAGTAGCTAGCGGGGATACTGATACGCAGTATTTT. The chain employs TRBV7-9 and TRBJ2-3, with 9 bases identical to TRBD2. The V gene end was trimmed by 1 base and the J gene end by 6 bases; junction bases not matched to a gene: 8. Germline values: CDR1 SEHNR, CDR2 FQNEAQ (reference sequence). The CDR3 covers 16 residues.

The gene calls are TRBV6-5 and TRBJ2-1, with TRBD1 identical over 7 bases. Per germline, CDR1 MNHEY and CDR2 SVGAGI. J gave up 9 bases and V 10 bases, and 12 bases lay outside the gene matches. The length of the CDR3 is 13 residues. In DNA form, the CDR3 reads TGTGCCACGGGGACAGACAGCCTGGGTGAGCAGTTCTTC. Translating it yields CATGTDSLGEQFF.